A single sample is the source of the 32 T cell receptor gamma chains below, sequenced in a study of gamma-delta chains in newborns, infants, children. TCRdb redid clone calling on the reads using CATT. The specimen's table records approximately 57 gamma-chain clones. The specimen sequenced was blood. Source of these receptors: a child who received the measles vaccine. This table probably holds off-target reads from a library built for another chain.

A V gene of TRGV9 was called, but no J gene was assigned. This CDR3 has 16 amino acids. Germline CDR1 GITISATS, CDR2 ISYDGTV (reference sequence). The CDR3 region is CACDALLGDKSAQLFF. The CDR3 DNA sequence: TGTGCCTGTGACGCTTTACTGGGGGATAAATCAGCACAACTCTTCTTT.

The DNA of the CDR3 is TGTGCCTGCCCTTCCTACTGGGGGATAAAGGGAACAGCACAACTCTTCTTT. Its protein is CACPSYWGIKGTAQLFF. There is no J gene call, but TRGV9 is given as the V gene. Looked up from germline, CDR1 is GITISATS and CDR2 is ISYDGTV (reference sequence). The CDR3 is 17 amino acids.

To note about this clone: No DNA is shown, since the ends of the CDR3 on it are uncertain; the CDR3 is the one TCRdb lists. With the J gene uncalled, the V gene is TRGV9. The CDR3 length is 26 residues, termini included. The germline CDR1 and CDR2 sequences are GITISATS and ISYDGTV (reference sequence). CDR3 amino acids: CACDTVLGDSSWDTRQMFFGTGIKLF.

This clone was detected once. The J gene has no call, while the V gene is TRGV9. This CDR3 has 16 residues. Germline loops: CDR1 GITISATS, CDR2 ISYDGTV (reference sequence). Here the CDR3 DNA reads TGTGCCTGTGACACCGTTGGGGATCGGCGGACAGCACAACTCTTCTTT. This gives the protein CACDTVGDRRTAQLFF.

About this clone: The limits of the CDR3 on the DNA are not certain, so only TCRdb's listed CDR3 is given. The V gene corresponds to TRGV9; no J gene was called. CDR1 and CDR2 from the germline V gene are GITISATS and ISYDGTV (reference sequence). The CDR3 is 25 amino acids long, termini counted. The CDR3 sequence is CACDSTGGYSWDTRQMFFGTGIKLF.

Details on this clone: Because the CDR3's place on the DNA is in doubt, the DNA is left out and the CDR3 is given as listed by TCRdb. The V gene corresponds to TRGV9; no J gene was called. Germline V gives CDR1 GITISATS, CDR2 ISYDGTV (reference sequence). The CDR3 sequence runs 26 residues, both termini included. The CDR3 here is CACDSPGDFLSWDTRQMFFGTGIKLF.

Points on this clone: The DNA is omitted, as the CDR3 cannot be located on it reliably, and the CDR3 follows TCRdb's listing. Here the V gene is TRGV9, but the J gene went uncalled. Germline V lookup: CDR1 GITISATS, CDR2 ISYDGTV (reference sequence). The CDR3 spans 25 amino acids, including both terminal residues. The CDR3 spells CACDTVLGDTWDTRQMFFGTGIKLF.

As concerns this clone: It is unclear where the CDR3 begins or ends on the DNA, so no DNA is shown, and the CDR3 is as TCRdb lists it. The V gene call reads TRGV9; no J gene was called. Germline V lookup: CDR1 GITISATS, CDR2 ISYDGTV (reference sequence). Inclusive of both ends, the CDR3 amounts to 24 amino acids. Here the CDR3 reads CACDSTGGSWDTRQMFFGTGIKLF.

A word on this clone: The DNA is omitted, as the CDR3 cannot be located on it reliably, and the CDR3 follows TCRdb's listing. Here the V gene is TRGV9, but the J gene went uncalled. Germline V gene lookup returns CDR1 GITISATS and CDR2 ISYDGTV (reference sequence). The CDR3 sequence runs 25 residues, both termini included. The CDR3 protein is CACDTWGIHSWDTRQMFFGTGIKLF.

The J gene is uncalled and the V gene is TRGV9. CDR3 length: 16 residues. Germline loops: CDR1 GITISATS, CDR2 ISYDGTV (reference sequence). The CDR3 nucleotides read TGTGCCTGTGACCCTCTGGGGGATACTCGGACAGCACAACTCTTCTTT. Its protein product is CACDPLGDTRTAQLFF.

CDR3 region: CACDTLRLGDTLNTAQLFF. CDR3 nucleotide sequence: TGTGCCTGTGACACCTTACGTCTGGGGGATACCCTTAATACAGCACAACTCTTCTTT. No call exists for the J gene, whereas the V gene is TRGV9. The germline CDR1 and CDR2 sequences are GITISATS and ISYDGTV (reference sequence). This CDR3 comprises 19 residues.

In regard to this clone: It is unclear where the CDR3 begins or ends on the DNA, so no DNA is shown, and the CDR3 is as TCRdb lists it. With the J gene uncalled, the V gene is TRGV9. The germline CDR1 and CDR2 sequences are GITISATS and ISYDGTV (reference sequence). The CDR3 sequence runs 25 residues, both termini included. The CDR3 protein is CACDTAWGSSWDTRQMFFGTGIKLF.

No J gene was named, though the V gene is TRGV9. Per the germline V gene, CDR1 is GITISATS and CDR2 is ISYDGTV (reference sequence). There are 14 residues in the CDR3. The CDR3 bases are TGTGCCTGTGACGTACTGGGGGATACAGCACAACTCTTCTTT. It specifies CACDVLGDTAQLFF.

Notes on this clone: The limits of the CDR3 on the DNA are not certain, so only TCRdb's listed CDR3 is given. The CDR3: CACDTGGYASWDTRQMFFGTGIKLF. The V gene is given as TRGV9, and no J gene call is available. CDR1 and CDR2 (germline): GITISATS, ISYDGTV (reference sequence). Including both end residues, the CDR3 is 25 amino acids long.

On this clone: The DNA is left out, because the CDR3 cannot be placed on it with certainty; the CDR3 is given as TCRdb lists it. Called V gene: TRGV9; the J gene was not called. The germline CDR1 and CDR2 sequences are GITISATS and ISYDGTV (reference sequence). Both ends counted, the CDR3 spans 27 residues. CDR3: CACDTPNTGPLSWDTRQMFFGTGIKLF.

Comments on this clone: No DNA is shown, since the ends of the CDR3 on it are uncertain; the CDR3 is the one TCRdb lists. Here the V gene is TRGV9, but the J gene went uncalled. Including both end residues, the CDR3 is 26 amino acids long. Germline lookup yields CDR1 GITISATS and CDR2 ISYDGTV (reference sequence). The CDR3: CACDILGDNSSWDTRQMFFGTGIKLF.

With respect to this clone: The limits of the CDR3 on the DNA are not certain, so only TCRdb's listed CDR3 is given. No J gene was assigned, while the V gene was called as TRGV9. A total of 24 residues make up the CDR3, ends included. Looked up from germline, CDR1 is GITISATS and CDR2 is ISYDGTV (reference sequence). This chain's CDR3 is CACDSTGSSWDTRQMFFGTGIKLF.

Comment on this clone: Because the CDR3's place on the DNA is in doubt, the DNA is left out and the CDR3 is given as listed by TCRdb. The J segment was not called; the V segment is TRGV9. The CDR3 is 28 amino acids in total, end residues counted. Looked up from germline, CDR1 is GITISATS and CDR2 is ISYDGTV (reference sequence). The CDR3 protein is CACDTVLGDTRLSWDTRQMFFGTGIKLF.

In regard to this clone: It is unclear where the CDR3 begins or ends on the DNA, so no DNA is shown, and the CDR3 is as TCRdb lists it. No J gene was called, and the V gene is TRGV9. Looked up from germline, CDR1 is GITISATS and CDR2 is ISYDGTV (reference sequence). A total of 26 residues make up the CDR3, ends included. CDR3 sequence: CACDTGGYASSWDTRQMFFGTGIKLF.

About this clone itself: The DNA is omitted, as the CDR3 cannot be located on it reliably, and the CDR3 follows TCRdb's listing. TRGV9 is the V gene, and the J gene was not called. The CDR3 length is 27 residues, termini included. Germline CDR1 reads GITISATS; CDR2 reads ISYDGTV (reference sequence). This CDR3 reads CACDETGGYAGTWDTRQMFFGTGIKLF.

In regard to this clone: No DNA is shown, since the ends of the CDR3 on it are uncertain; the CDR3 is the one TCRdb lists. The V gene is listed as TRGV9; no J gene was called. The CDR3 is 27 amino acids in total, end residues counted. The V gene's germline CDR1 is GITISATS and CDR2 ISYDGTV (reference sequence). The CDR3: CACDTVLGDGSSWDTRQMFFGTGIKLF.

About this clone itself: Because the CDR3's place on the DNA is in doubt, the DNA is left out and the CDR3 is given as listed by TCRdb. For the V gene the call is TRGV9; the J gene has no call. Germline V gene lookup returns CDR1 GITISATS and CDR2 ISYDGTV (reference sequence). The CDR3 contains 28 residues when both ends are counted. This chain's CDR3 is CACDTVRGRTGQSRDTRQMFFGTGIKLF.

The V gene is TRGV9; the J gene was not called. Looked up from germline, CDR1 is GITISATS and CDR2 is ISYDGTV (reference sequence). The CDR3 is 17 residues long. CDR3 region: CAFVNSYGRYPTAQLFF. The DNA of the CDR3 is TGTGCCTTTGTGAATTCCTACGGACGATACCCGACAGCACAACTCTTCTTT.

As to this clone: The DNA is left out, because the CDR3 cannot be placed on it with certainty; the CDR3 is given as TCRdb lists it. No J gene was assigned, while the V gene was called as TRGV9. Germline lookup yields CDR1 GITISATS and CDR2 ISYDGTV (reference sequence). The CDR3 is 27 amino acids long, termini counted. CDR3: CACDTLLGDTNSWDTRQMYFGTGIKLF.

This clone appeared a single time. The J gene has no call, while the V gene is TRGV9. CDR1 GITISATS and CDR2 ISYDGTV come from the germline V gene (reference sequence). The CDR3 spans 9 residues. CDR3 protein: CAFNLPIYF. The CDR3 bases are TGTGCCTTCAACCTGCCGATCTACTTC.

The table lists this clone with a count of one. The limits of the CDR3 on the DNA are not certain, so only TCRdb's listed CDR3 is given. Here the CDR3 reads CACDNTGGSWDTRQMFFGTGIKLF. No J gene was called, and the V gene is TRGV9. The CDR3 spans 24 amino acids, including both terminal residues. Germline CDR1 is GITISATS and CDR2 is ISYDGTV (reference sequence).

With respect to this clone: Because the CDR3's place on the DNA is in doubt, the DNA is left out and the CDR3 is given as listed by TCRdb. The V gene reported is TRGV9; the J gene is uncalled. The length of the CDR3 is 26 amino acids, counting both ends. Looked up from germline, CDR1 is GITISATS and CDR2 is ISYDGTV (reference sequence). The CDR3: CACDYWGIGSSWDTRQMFFGTGIKLF.

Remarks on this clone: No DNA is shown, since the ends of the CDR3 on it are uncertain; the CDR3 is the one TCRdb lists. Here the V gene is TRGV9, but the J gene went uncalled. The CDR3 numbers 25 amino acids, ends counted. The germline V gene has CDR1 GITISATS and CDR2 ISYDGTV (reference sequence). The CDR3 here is CACDTVGSGSWDTRQMFFGTGIKLF.

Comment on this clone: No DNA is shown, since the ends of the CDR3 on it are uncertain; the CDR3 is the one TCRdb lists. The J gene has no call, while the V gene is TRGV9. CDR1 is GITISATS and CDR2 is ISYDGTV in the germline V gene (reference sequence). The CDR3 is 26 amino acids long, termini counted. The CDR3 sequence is CACDLVLGDGSWDTRQMFFGTGIKLF.

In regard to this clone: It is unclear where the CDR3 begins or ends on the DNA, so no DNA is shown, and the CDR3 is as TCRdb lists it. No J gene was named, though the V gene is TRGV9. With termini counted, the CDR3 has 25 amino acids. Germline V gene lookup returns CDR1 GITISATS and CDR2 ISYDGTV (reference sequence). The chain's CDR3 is CACDNTGGYSWDTRQMFFGTGIKLF.

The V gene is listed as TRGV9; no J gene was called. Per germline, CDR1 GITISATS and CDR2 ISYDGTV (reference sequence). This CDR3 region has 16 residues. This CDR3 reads CACDTVEWGPTAQLFF. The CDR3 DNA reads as TGTGCCTGTGACACCGTGGAGTGGGGGCCGACAGCACAACTCTTCTTT.

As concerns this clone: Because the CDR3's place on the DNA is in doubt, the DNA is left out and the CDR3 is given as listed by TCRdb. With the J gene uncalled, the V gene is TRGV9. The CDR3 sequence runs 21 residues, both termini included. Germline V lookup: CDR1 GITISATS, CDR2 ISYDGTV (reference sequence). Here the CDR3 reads CACDKVGDTRQMFFGTGIKLF.